These T cell receptor beta chains were read from a single sample in a study of tumor-infiltrating lymphocytes in primary liver carcinoma. TCRdb itself ran the multiplex PCR reads through MiXCR, one entry per CDR3 protein. The sample has 80,000 or so distinct CDR3 sequences; about 70% are singletons. The specimen sequenced was liver tumor tissue from sampling region 4. The receptors here all came from a woman aged 55 to 70 with primary liver carcinoma and hepatitis B virus infection. The CDR3 runs from the conserved cysteine through the conserved F or W. D genes are given only for firm matches. Where a row states a size, it is once, few, many or the class of an expanded clone; other rows omit it.

size: many
D: -
J: TRBJ2-7
V: TRBV6-4
DNA: TGTGCCAGCAGCGACCGGGACGGGGGCGAGCAGTACTTC
CDR3: CASSDRDGGEQYF

size: many
D: -
J: TRBJ1-2
V: TRBV5-6
DNA: TGTGCCAGCAGATCAGGGCTGGGCTATGGCTACACCTTC
CDR3: CASRSGLGYGYTF

size: -
D: TRBD2
J: TRBJ2-3
V: TRBV29-1
DNA: TGCAGCGTTGCCATGGCTAGCGGGAGAAGGACAGATACGCAGTATTTT
CDR3: CSVAMASGRRTDTQYF

size: many
D: TRBD1
J: TRBJ2-1
V: TRBV12-3/TRBV12-4
DNA: TGTGCCAGCAGTTTGAACAGGGGCCATGAGCAGTTCTTC
CDR3: CASSLNRGHEQFF

size: -
D: -
J: TRBJ1-4
V: TRBV11-2
DNA: TGTGTCAGCAGTTTACAACTAACAGGGCAAACTAATGAAAAACTGTTTTTT
CDR3: CVSSLQLTGQTNEKLFF

size: -
D: -
J: TRBJ2-6
V: TRBV6-5
DNA: TGTGTCAACAGTTCTCGGACAGCTGGGGCCAACGTCCTGACTTTC
CDR3: CVNSSRTAGANVLTF

size: -
D: TRBD1
J: TRBJ2-7
V: TRBV11-3
DNA: TGTGCCAGCAGCTTAGGGACAGGGGACTCCCTCGACCACTACTTC
CDR3: CASSLGTGDSLDHYF

size: once
D: TRBD2
J: TRBJ2-5
V: TRBV4-1
DNA: TGCGCCAGCAGCCAAGGGGGACTAGCGGGGCTACGGGAGACCCAGTACTTC
CDR3: CASSQGGLAGLRETQYF

size: many
D: -
J: TRBJ2-2
V: TRBV6-1
DNA: TGTGCCAGCAGTGACGGGGGCCAAACTAACACCGGGGAGCTGTTTTTT
CDR3: CASSDGGQTNTGELFF

size: -
D: -
J: TRBJ2-3
V: TRBV6-1
DNA: TGTACCAGCAGAACCCAGCGGGTTAGCACAGATACGCAGTATTTT
CDR3: CTSRTQRVSTDTQYF

size: many
D: TRBD1
J: TRBJ1-2
V: TRBV28
DNA: TGTGCCAGCAGCCAGTGGGACAGGGGTAGTGGGCGCTACACCTTC
CDR3: CASSQWDRGSGRYTF

size: -
D: -
J: TRBJ2-5
V: TRBV7-2
DNA: TGTGCCAGCACCAATAGTGGGGGAGAGACCCAGTACTTC
CDR3: CASTNSGGETQYF

size: -
D: -
J: TRBJ1-1
V: TRBV6-5
DNA: TGTGTCAGCAGTTACGTCCTAGGGATTACTGAACCTTTCTTT
CDR3: CVSSYVLGITEPFF

size: -
D: -
J: TRBJ1-2
V: TRBV30
DNA: TGTGCCTGTAGTTCGGCAGACTATGGCTACACCTTC
CDR3: CACSSADYGYTF

size: -
D: -
J: TRBJ2-7
V: TRBV7-9
DNA: TGTGTCAGCAGCTTAGGTGCGTCAGCCTCCTACGAGCAGTACTTC
CDR3: CVSSLGASASYEQYF

size: -
D: -
J: TRBJ2-1
V: TRBV11-3
DNA: TGTGCCAGCAGTAGAACAACCTCTAGGCAGTTTTTC
CDR3: CASSRTTSRQFF